This T cell receptor beta chain was sequenced in a study of monozygotic twins with inflammatory bowel disease. Whole-study findings and limits: Healthy co-twins had higher TCRbeta inverse Simpson diversity than their IBD twins. IBD patients shared fewer clonotypes with others than healthy twins, especially with disease activity. It was not supported that a single strong signal or clonotype was associated with IBD.

Each of TCRalpha and TCRbeta cDNA went through two nested PCRs, lasting 16 and 9 cycles. TCRdb reprocessed the 5' RACE reads, keeping one entry per CDR3 protein, no DNA. The sample shows about 43,000 distinct CDR3 sequences, and 4% to 6.5% sits with its ten largest clones. Note on this clonotype: The antigen is undetermined.

The sequence came from a human donor with ulcerative colitis or Crohn's disease, or a healthy co-twin of an affected twin (not recorded which). The sequencing sample was made of blood.

CDR3 region: CASTPYRETQYF. The chain combines TRBV11-2 with TRBJ2-5; TCRdb indicates TRBD1, and absent DNA this call remains unverified. The CDR3 is 12 amino acids. Germline CDR1 and CDR2: SGHAT and FQNNGV. Supplemented by reference TRBV11-2 and TRBJ2-5, the full variable domain reads EAGVAQSPRYKIIEKRQSVAFWCNPISGHATLYWYQQILGQGPKLLIQFQNNGVVDDSQLPKDRFSAERLKGVDSTLKIQPAKLEDSAVYLCASTPYRETQYFGPGTRLLVL.